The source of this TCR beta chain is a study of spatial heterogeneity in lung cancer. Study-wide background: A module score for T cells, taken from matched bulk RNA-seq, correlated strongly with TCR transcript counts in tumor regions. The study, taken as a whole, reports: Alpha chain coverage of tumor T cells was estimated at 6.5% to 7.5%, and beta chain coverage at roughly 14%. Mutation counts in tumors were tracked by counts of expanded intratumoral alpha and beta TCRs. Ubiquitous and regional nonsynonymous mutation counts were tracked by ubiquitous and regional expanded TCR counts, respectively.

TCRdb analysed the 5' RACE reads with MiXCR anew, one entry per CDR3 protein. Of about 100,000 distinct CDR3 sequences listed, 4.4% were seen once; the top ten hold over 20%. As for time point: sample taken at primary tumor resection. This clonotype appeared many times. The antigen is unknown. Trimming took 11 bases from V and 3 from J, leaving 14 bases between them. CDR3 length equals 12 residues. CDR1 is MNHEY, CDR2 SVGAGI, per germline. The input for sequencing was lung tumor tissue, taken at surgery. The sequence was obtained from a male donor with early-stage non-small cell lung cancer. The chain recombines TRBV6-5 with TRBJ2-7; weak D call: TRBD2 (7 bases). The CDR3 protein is CAAGASFYEQYF. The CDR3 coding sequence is TGTGCCGCGGGGGCTAGTTTCTACGAGCAGTACTTC.